This is a list of T cell receptor beta chains from one sample in a study of blood T cell repertoires in COVID-19. Produced via immunoSEQ multiplex PCR; TCRdb's table is partial and in-frame only. The data show hundreds of thousands of clones, about 81% seen once. The sequenced material came from PBMCs or T cells enriched from blood (not recorded which). The receptors stem from a man between 25 and 39 years old with acute COVID-19. Both conserved end residues are part of each CDR3. A D gene is named only where the DNA matches it firmly. Clone size appears in some rows only: once, few, many, or a class for an expanded clone.

V gene: TRBV6-4
J gene: TRBJ2-3
D gene: NA
clone size: NA
CDR3 protein: CASSDSQGGTDTQYF
CDR3 DNA: TGTGCCAGCAGTGACAGCCAGGGGGGAACAGATACGCAGTATTTT

V gene: TRBV6-5
J gene: TRBJ2-2
D gene: TRBD1
clone size: few
CDR3 protein: CASSYPLGQFNGELFF
CDR3 DNA: TGTGCCAGCAGTTACCCCCTGGGACAGTTTAACGGGGAGCTGTTTTTT

V gene: TRBV6-5
J gene: TRBJ2-1
D gene: TRBD1
clone size: NA
CDR3 protein: CASSYSQGTRNEQFF
CDR3 DNA: TGTGCCAGCAGTTACTCACAGGGGACCAGGAATGAGCAGTTCTTC

V gene: TRBV10-3
J gene: TRBJ1-4
D gene: NA
clone size: NA
CDR3 protein: CATRRGWTNEKLFF
CDR3 DNA: TGTGCCACCAGACGGGGATGGACTAATGAAAAACTGTTTTTT

V gene: TRBV5-8
J gene: TRBJ2-6
D gene: TRBD1
clone size: NA
CDR3 protein: CASSWGQISGANVLTF
CDR3 DNA: TGTGCCAGCAGCTGGGGACAGATATCTGGGGCCAACGTCCTGACTTTC

V gene: TRBV4-2
J gene: TRBJ2-3
D gene: TRBD2
clone size: NA
CDR3 protein: CASSLVAGSGDTQYF
CDR3 DNA: TGTGCCAGCAGCCTTGTAGCGGGCTCGGGCGATACGCAGTATTTT

V gene: TRBV29-1
J gene: TRBJ2-2
D gene: TRBD2
clone size: NA
CDR3 protein: CSVGARRGIRNTGELFF
CDR3 DNA: TGCAGCGTTGGGGCGAGGCGGGGGATAAGAAACACCGGGGAGCTGTTTTTT

V gene: TRBV30
J gene: TRBJ1-2
D gene: NA
clone size: NA
CDR3 protein: CAWSEADGYTF
CDR3 DNA: TGTGCCTGGAGTGAGGCGGATGGCTACACCTTC

V gene: TRBV30
J gene: TRBJ1-2
D gene: TRBD1
clone size: NA
CDR3 protein: CAWSGTGGSYTF
CDR3 DNA: TGTGCCTGGAGTGGGACAGGTGGGAGCTACACCTTC

V gene: TRBV12-3/TRBV12-4
J gene: TRBJ1-2
D gene: NA
clone size: few
CDR3 protein: CASSGQFYGYTF
CDR3 DNA: TGTGCCAGCAGTGGACAGTTCTATGGCTACACCTTC

V gene: TRBV4-1
J gene: TRBJ1-5
D gene: NA
clone size: NA
CDR3 protein: CASSQEQGNQPQHF
CDR3 DNA: TGCGCCAGCAGCCAAGAACAAGGCAATCAGCCCCAGCATTTT

V gene: TRBV12-3/TRBV12-4
J gene: TRBJ1-5
D gene: NA
clone size: NA
CDR3 protein: CASSPGSTFIQHF
CDR3 DNA: TGTGCCAGCAGCCCCGGCTCGACATTTATACAGCATTTT

V gene: TRBV3-1/TRBV3-2
J gene: TRBJ2-2
D gene: TRBD2
clone size: NA
CDR3 protein: CASSQPTSGGRTGELFF
CDR3 DNA: TGTGCCAGCAGCCAACCCACTAGCGGGGGGAGGACCGGGGAGCTGTTTTTT

V gene: TRBV12-3/TRBV12-4
J gene: TRBJ1-2
D gene: NA
clone size: NA
CDR3 protein: CASSLTANYGYTF
CDR3 DNA: TGTGCCAGCAGTTTAACAGCTAACTATGGCTACACCTTC

V gene: TRBV7-2
J gene: TRBJ1-2
D gene: NA
clone size: NA
CDR3 protein: CASSLGAGRVDGYTF
CDR3 DNA: TGTGCCAGCAGCTTAGGAGCAGGGCGAGTGGATGGCTACACCTTC

V gene: TRBV5-1
J gene: TRBJ1-6
D gene: NA
clone size: once
CDR3 protein: CASSFSNSPLHF
CDR3 DNA: TGTGCCAGCAGCTTCAGTAATTCACCCCTCCACTTT

V gene: TRBV3-1/TRBV3-2
J gene: TRBJ2-3
D gene: TRBD2
clone size: NA
CDR3 protein: CASGNTSGASDTQYF
CDR3 DNA: TGTGCCAGCGGTAATACTAGCGGAGCCTCAGATACGCAGTATTTT

V gene: TRBV19
J gene: TRBJ1-4
D gene: TRBD1
clone size: once
CDR3 protein: CASSIGTGVVTNEKLFF
CDR3 DNA: TGTGCCAGTAGTATTGGGACAGGGGTTGTAACTAATGAAAAACTGTTTTTT

V gene: TRBV4-1
J gene: TRBJ2-1
D gene: NA
clone size: NA
CDR3 protein: CASSQAGLEQFF
CDR3 DNA: TGCGCCAGCAGCCAGGCGGGGTTAGAGCAGTTCTTC

V gene: TRBV27
J gene: TRBJ2-1
D gene: NA
clone size: NA
CDR3 protein: CASSLSPGLSRHEQFF
CDR3 DNA: TGTGCCAGCAGTTTATCCCCGGGACTCAGTCGTCATGAGCAGTTCTTC

V gene: TRBV6-1
J gene: TRBJ1-4
D gene: NA
clone size: NA
CDR3 protein: CASSESAGIREKLFF
CDR3 DNA: TGTGCCAGCAGTGAATCGGCGGGAATTAGGGAAAAACTGTTTTTT

V gene: TRBV3-1/TRBV3-2
J gene: TRBJ2-3
D gene: NA
clone size: NA
CDR3 protein: CASSPKQGNTQYF
CDR3 DNA: TGTGCCAGCAGCCCAAAACAGGGAAATACGCAGTATTTT

V gene: TRBV5-1
J gene: TRBJ1-2
D gene: NA
clone size: NA
CDR3 protein: CASRIQGESFYGYTF
CDR3 DNA: TGCGCCAGCAGGATTCAGGGTGAATCCTTCTATGGCTACACCTTC

V gene: TRBV9
J gene: TRBJ1-5
D gene: NA
clone size: once
CDR3 protein: CASSVADTNQPQHF
CDR3 DNA: TGTGCCAGCAGCGTAGCGGACACCAATCAGCCCCAGCATTTT

V gene: TRBV28
J gene: TRBJ1-3
D gene: NA
clone size: NA
CDR3 protein: CASSPRDLGNTIYF
CDR3 DNA: TGTGCCAGCAGTCCCCGGGACTTAGGAAACACCATATATTTT

V gene: TRBV18
J gene: TRBJ2-5
D gene: TRBD1
clone size: NA
CDR3 protein: CASSPFGQGARETQYF
CDR3 DNA: TGTGCCAGCTCACCATTCGGCCAGGGGGCGCGGGAGACCCAGTACTTC

V gene: TRBV2
J gene: TRBJ2-5
D gene: TRBD2
clone size: NA
CDR3 protein: CASNSGGFSGETQYF
CDR3 DNA: TGTGCCAGCAATAGCGGGGGGTTCTCTGGAGAGACCCAGTACTTC

V gene: TRBV3-1/TRBV3-2
J gene: TRBJ2-3
D gene: NA
clone size: NA
CDR3 protein: CASSQAGLATTDTQYF
CDR3 DNA: TGTGCCAGCAGCCAAGCCGGGCTAGCGACCACAGATACGCAGTATTTT

V gene: TRBV29-1
J gene: TRBJ2-5
D gene: TRBD1
clone size: NA
CDR3 protein: CSVEGQLQETQYF
CDR3 DNA: TGCAGCGTTGAGGGACAGCTCCAAGAGACCCAGTACTTC

V gene: TRBV15
J gene: TRBJ1-1
D gene: NA
clone size: NA
CDR3 protein: CATSRADSEAFF
CDR3 DNA: TGTGCCACCAGCAGAGCCGATAGTGAAGCTTTCTTT

V gene: TRBV30
J gene: TRBJ1-5
D gene: TRBD1
clone size: NA
CDR3 protein: CAWNHRDRGHQPQHF
CDR3 DNA: TGTGCCTGGAATCACCGGGACAGGGGGCATCAGCCCCAGCATTTT

V gene: TRBV4-2
J gene: TRBJ2-2
D gene: NA
clone size: NA
CDR3 protein: CASSQDFGGANTGELFF
CDR3 DNA: TGTGCCAGCAGCCAAGATTTCGGAGGGGCGAACACCGGGGAGCTGTTTTTT

V gene: TRBV3-1/TRBV3-2
J gene: TRBJ2-1
D gene: NA
clone size: NA
CDR3 protein: CASSQVRAGPYNEQFF
CDR3 DNA: TGTGCCAGCAGCCAAGTTAGGGCGGGCCCCTACAATGAGCAGTTCTTC

V gene: TRBV3-1/TRBV3-2
J gene: TRBJ1-3
D gene: TRBD1
clone size: NA
CDR3 protein: CASSPRQGFSGNTIYF
CDR3 DNA: TGTGCCAGCAGCCCACGACAGGGTTTCTCTGGAAACACCATATATTTT